Here is one T cell receptor beta chain with its context. The antigen is undetermined. These data belong to a study of shared clonotypes between healthy human individuals. Study-level background: CD8 memory received one plate per donor, CD8 naive two, CD4 memory three and CD4 naive three. Findings of the study overall: The small donor group covered limited genetic and exposure diversity. Some clonotypes were shared by all four sorted-subset donors, while others were not shared. The non-shared ones had lower generation probabilities than the shared ones.

Clones were sequenced by immunoSEQ multiplex PCR, and TCRdb holds only the in-frame ones, with some missing. The sample carries around 1.4 million clones, roughly 98.5% recorded once. The CDR3 contains 14 residues. From germline, CDR1 is LNHDA and CDR2 SQIVND (reference sequence). Deletions cut 3 bases from V and 5 bases from J, with 11 bases between. This clonotype originated in a man aged 25-40 years in good health. The material sequenced was naive CD4+ T cells sorted from blood. The sample's subset: CD45RA+ positively selected. The chain links TRBV19 to TRBJ2-1; unclear D gene. CDR3 loop: CASSIPRLDNEQFF. CDR3 coding DNA: TGTGCCAGTAGTATTCCCCGGCTTGACAATGAGCAGTTCTTC. The variable domain in full, completed from reference TRBV19 and TRBJ2-1, reads DGGITQSPKYLFRKEGQNVTLSCEQNLNHDAMYWYRQDPGQGLRLIYYSQIVNDFQKGDIAEGYSVSREKKESFPLTVTSAQKNPTAFYLCASSIPRLDNEQFFGPGTRLTVL.